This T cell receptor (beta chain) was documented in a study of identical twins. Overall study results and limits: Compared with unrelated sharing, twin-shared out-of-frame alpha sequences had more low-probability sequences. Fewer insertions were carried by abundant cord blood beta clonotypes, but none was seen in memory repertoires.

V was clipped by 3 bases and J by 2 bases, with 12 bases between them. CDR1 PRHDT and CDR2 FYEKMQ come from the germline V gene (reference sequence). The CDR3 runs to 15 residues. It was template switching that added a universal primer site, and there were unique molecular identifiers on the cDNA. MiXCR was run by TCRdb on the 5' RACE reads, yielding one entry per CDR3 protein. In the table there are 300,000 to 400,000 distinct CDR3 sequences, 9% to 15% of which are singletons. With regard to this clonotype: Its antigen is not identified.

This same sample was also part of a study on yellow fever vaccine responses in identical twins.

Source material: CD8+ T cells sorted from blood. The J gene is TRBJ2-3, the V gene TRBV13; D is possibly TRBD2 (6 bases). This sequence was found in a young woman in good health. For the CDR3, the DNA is TGTGCCAGCAGCTTCGGGACTTATTACACAGATACGCAGTATTTT. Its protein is CASSFGTYYTDTQYF.